This is a list of T cell receptor beta chains from one sample in a study of PD-1 and CTLA-4 blockade in melanoma. Sequencing used immunoSEQ multiplex PCR; TCRdb keeps in-frame clones, though not all of them. The data contain around 15,000 clones, approximately 70% of them singletons. Here the sequenced sample was CD8+ T cells from peripheral blood, taken from a patient given anti-PD-1 treatment. The receptor source for this set is a human donor with melanoma. CDR3s include the opening cysteine and the closing phenylalanine or tryptophan. The D gene is left open where the match is weak. Rows give clone size only sometimes, using once, few, many, or a class for an expanded clone.

-	medium-sized	TRBJ1-3	TRBV19	CASSIDRGTGNTIYF	TGTGCCAGTAGTATAGACAGGGGAACTGGAAACACCATATATTTT
-	-	TRBJ1-2	TRBV27	CASSLPGRAKTF	TGTGCCAGCAGTCTCCCCGGACGGGCAAAAACCTTC
-	-	TRBJ1-5	TRBV12-3/TRBV12-4	CASTLGGNQPQHF	TGTGCCAGCACCCTGGGGGGAAATCAGCCCCAGCATTTT
-	-	TRBJ1-1	TRBV27	CASVSGYVAFF	TGTGCCAGCGTTTCAGGATATGTGGCTTTCTTT
TRBD1	-	TRBJ2-1	TRBV5-6	CASSPDRQLYNEQFF	TGTGCCAGCAGCCCGGACAGGCAACTCTACAATGAGCAGTTCTTC
-	-	TRBJ1-2	TRBV4-1	CASSTSNNYGYTF	TGCGCCAGTTCCACGTCTAATAACTATGGCTACACCTTC
TRBD2	few	TRBJ2-3	TRBV27	CASSLIVAGGTDTQYF	TGTGCCAGCAGTTTAATAGTAGCGGGGGGGACAGATACGCAGTATTTT
-	-	TRBJ1-1	TRBV19	CASSLQENTEAFF	TGTGCCAGTAGTCTCCAGGAGAACACTGAAGCTTTCTTT
-	few	TRBJ1-6	TRBV6-5	CASSSAVGAALHF	TGTGCCAGCAGTTCTGCCGTGGGCGCTGCCCTCCACTTT
-	-	TRBJ2-1	TRBV21-1	CASSKAAPLDSTYNEQFF	TGTGCCAGCAGCAAAGCTGCTCCACTGGACTCGACCTACAATGAGCAGTTCTTC
-	-	TRBJ2-5	TRBV6-5	CASSYKAESHQETQYF	TGTGCCAGCAGTTACAAGGCCGAGAGTCACCAAGAGACCCAGTACTTC
TRBD2	-	TRBJ2-1	TRBV27	CASTYSGGGHNEQFF	TGTGCCAGCACCTATAGCGGGGGGGGGCACAATGAGCAGTTCTTC
TRBD1	-	TRBJ1-5	TRBV30	CAWRLQGAGQPQHF	TGTGCCTGGAGGTTACAGGGGGCAGGTCAGCCCCAGCATTTT
-	few	TRBJ2-1	TRBV20-1	CSARDYEQFF	TGCAGTGCTAGAGATTATGAGCAGTTCTTC
-	-	TRBJ2-1	TRBV19	CASSKAASNNEQFF	TGTGCCAGTAGTAAGGCTGCCAGCAACAATGAGCAGTTCTTC
TRBD1	-	TRBJ1-2	TRBV29-1	CSAADGQGANYGYTF	TGCAGCGCCGCTGACGGACAGGGAGCTAACTATGGCTACACCTTC
-	few	TRBJ2-7	TRBV4-2	CASSFGQGGSKATGDEQYF	TGTGCCAGCAGTTTCGGACAGGGAGGGTCCAAGGCAACCGGGGACGAGCAGTACTTC
-	-	TRBJ2-7	TRBV12-3/TRBV12-4	CASSFDNEQYF	TGTGCCAGCAGTTTCGACAACGAGCAGTACTTC
-	-	TRBJ1-1	TRBV6-2/TRBV6-3	CASSYTDKNTEAFF	TGTGCCAGCAGTTATACCGACAAGAACACTGAAGCTTTCTTT
TRBD1	-	TRBJ1-2	TRBV6-5	CASSYSEGAYGYTF	TGTGCCAGCAGTTACTCAGAGGGGGCCTATGGCTACACCTTC
TRBD1	few	TRBJ1-2	TRBV30	CAWRQGTYGYTF	TGTGCCTGGAGACAGGGGACATATGGCTACACCTTC
TRBD1	-	TRBJ1-1	TRBV27	CASTLTGGGTEAFF	TGTGCCAGCACCCTGACAGGGGGCGGCACTGAAGCTTTCTTT
-	-	TRBJ2-7	TRBV4-2	CASSQDLTPYYEQYF	TGTGCCAGCAGCCAAGATCTAACACCTTACTACGAGCAGTACTTC
TRBD1	-	TRBJ2-5	TRBV10-3	CAISSSGTEYQETQYF	TGTGCCATCAGTTCATCCGGGACAGAGTACCAAGAGACCCAGTACTTC
TRBD1	few	TRBJ2-7	TRBV7-6	CASSLGGGIYEQYF	TGTGCCAGCAGCTTAGGAGGGGGCATCTACGAGCAGTACTTC
-	medium-sized	TRBJ2-2	TRBV27	CASSPTMAGELFF	TGTGCCAGCAGTCCCACCATGGCCGGGGAGCTGTTTTTT
-	once	TRBJ2-1	TRBV5-1	CASSLRGGADEQFF	TGCGCCAGCAGCTTGCGAGGGGGGGCGGATGAGCAGTTCTTC
-	-	TRBJ2-3	TRBV4-1	CASSQAGDATDTQYF	TGCGCCAGCAGCCAAGCCGGGGATGCCACAGATACGCAGTATTTT
TRBD2	few	TRBJ2-2	TRBV7-6	CASSSGRGGWTGELFF	TGTGCCAGCAGCTCCGGGAGGGGAGGGTGGACCGGGGAGCTGTTTTTT
-	-	TRBJ2-7	TRBV4-1	CASSPVGVRNEQYF	TGCGCCAGCAGCCCCGTCGGGGTGAGAAACGAGCAGTACTTC
-	-	TRBJ2-1	TRBV6-5	CASSLGDEVYNEQFF	TGTGCCAGCAGTTTAGGAGACGAAGTTTACAATGAGCAGTTCTTC
TRBD1	-	TRBJ1-6	TRBV5-5	CASSDTGQGRSPLHF	TGTGCCAGCAGCGATACCGGACAGGGAAGGTCACCCCTCCACTTT
TRBD1	-	TRBJ2-3	TRBV18	CASSPRGTETMRTQYF	TGTGCCAGCTCACCACGGGGGACAGAAACGATGAGAACGCAGTATTTT
-	-	TRBJ1-5	TRBV15	CATSRDRNVGQYSNQPQHF	TGTGCCACCAGCAGAGATAGAAACGTGGGACAATATAGCAATCAGCCCCAGCATTTT
TRBD2	-	TRBJ2-1	TRBV13	CASSQRTSGGNEQFF	TGTGCCAGCAGCCAGAGGACTAGCGGGGGGAATGAGCAGTTCTTC
TRBD2	-	TRBJ2-2	TRBV7-2	CASSLLGGAGDAELFF	TGTGCCAGCAGCTTACTCGGGGGGGCCGGGGATGCGGAGCTGTTTTTT
TRBD2	few	TRBJ2-7	TRBV9	CASSVGGDSYEQYF	TGTGCCAGCAGCGTCGGGGGGGATTCTTACGAGCAGTACTTC
-	-	TRBJ1-1	TRBV5-1	CASSLGDGMNTEAFF	TGCGCCAGCAGCTTGGGAGACGGAATGAACACTGAAGCTTTCTTT
-	-	TRBJ1-4	TRBV27	CASSLQGRYDEKLFF	TGTGCCAGCAGTTTACAGGGTAGATACGATGAAAAACTGTTTTTT
-	-	TRBJ1-5	TRBV27	CASSPTSNQPQHF	TGTGCCAGCAGCCCGACTAGCAATCAGCCCCAGCATTTT
-	-	TRBJ2-3	TRBV11-3	CASSPWTESTDTQYF	TGTGCCAGCAGCCCCTGGACAGAGAGCACAGATACGCAGTATTTT
-	-	TRBJ1-6	TRBV14	CASSQDMGGNSPLHF	TGTGCCAGCAGCCAAGACATGGGTGGCAATTCACCCCTCCACTTT
-	-	TRBJ2-3	TRBV3-1/TRBV3-2	CASSQETQGWADTQYF	TGTGCCAGCAGCCAAGAAACCCAGGGCTGGGCAGATACGCAGTATTTT
TRBD2	-	TRBJ2-7	TRBV3-1/TRBV3-2	CASSLGGWYEQYF	TGTGCCAGCAGCCTGGGGGGGTGGTACGAGCAGTACTTC
TRBD1	-	TRBJ2-5	TRBV11-3	CASSLNPVAGGETQYF	TGTGCCAGCAGCTTAAACCCCGTGGCAGGGGGTGAGACCCAGTACTTC
TRBD2	few	TRBJ2-3	TRBV7-9	CASSRGLAGSDTQYF	TGTGCCAGCAGCCGCGGACTAGCGGGGTCAGATACGCAGTATTTT
TRBD1	-	TRBJ2-7	TRBV27	CASSTGTGGYEQYF	TGTGCCAGCAGTACCGGGACAGGGGGATACGAGCAGTACTTC
TRBD1	-	TRBJ2-1	TRBV11-3	CASSSDWTGGAMNEQFF	TGTGCCAGCAGCTCAGATTGGACAGGGGGCGCTATGAATGAGCAGTTCTTC
TRBD2	-	TRBJ2-3	TRBV28	CASSFVAGVSTDTQYF	TGTGCCAGCAGTTTCGTAGCGGGGGTAAGCACAGATACGCAGTATTTT
-	-	TRBJ1-2	TRBV12-3/TRBV12-4	CASSLGAGDGYTF	TGTGCCAGCAGTTTAGGGGCAGGGGATGGCTACACCTTC
-	-	TRBJ1-1	TRBV11-1	CASSLRPGINTEAFF	TGTGCCAGCAGCTTAAGACCAGGGATAAACACTGAAGCTTTCTTT
-	-	TRBJ1-1	TRBV13	CASSPRGVSEAFF	TGTGCCAGCAGCCCAAGGGGGGTTTCTGAAGCTTTCTTT
TRBD1	-	TRBJ1-1	TRBV24-1	CATSEPKGDRNLPMNTEAFF	TGTGCCACCAGTGAACCCAAAGGGGACAGAAACTTACCAATGAACACTGAAGCTTTCTTT
-	-	TRBJ2-4	TRBV4-2	CASSQDGRSKNIQYF	TGTGCCAGCAGCCAAGATGGCAGAAGCAAAAACATTCAGTACTTC
-	few	TRBJ1-5	TRBV4-2	CASSQDWKGPQPQHF	TGTGCCAGCAGCCAAGATTGGAAGGGCCCTCAGCCCCAGCATTTT